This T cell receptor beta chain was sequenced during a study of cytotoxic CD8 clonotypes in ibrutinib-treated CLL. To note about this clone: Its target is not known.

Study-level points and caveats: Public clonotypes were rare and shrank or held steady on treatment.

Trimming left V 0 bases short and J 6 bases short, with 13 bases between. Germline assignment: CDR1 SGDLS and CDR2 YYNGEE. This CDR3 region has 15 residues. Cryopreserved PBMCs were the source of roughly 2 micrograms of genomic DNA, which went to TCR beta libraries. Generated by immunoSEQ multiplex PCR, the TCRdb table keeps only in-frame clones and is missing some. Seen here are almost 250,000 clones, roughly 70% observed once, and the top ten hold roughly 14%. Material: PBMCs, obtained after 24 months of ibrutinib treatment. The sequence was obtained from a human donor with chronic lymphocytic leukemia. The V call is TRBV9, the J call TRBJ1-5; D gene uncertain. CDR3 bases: TGTGCCAGCAGCGTAGCCAACGGGGAAGGTCAGCCCCAGCATTTT. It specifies CASSVANGEGQPQHF.